This T cell receptor beta chain emerged from a study of cytomegalovirus exposure and HLA in healthy donors. From germline, CDR1 is MGHDK and CDR2 SYGVNS. Trimming removed 6 bases from V and 4 bases from J, with 18 bases in between. The CDR3 covers 16 residues. Worth noting for this clone: As yet, its antigen is unknown.

Findings and caveats of the study: Despite most TCR sequences being rare, some public TCRs occurred in many donors.

The PCR contained 60 Vbeta and 13 Jbeta primers. In the original analysis: In a later analysis, some 80 million unique TCR beta chains included roughly 11 million shared by two or more donors. Repertoires were generated with immunoSEQ multiplex PCR, while TCRdb's copy carries only in-frame clones and drops some. V and J calls and clone size are as listed in that table; D and trimming were resolved from the DNA. The repertoire consists of around 100,000 clones, with 82% occurring once and the leading ten covering roughly 3.4%. The chain carries TRBV25-1 and TRBJ2-2; D not certain. Sequenced: PBMCs. The receptor was isolated from a man aged 25 to 45 in good health and CMV-seropositive. CDR3 bases: TGTGCCAGCAGCCTCTCTGGAGTGGGTCCCACCGGGGAGCTGTTTTTT. It is translated as CASSLSGVGPTGELFF.